This T cell receptor beta chain was obtained from a study of blood T cell repertoires in COVID-19. Study information: Material from acute and convalescent COVID-19 was sourced from the United States, Italy and Spain. The cDNA or gDNA used as material had been derived from T cells, B-cell-depleted T cells, or PBMCs.

Original processing methods: From reference gene primer amplification, estimates of nucleated cell counts were derived. Clones were read by immunoSEQ multiplex PCR, and TCRdb kept only the in-frame ones, dropping some. That table is the source of V, J and clone size, and D and trimming were worked out from the DNA. Of about 13,000 clones in the sample, more than 75% were seen once. V was trimmed by 6 bases and J by 4 bases, leaving 15 bases between them. This CDR3 spans 14 amino acids. Germline loops: CDR1 SNHLY, CDR2 FYNNEI. The TCR was taken from a human donor in a cohort sampled during active COVID-19. This chain joins TRBV2 and TRBJ1-2; no definite D call. Specimen: peripheral blood. CDR3 in amino acids: CASRPSEFLYGYTF. CDR3 in DNA: TGTGCCAGCAGACCCAGCGAATTCCTCTATGGCTACACCTTC.